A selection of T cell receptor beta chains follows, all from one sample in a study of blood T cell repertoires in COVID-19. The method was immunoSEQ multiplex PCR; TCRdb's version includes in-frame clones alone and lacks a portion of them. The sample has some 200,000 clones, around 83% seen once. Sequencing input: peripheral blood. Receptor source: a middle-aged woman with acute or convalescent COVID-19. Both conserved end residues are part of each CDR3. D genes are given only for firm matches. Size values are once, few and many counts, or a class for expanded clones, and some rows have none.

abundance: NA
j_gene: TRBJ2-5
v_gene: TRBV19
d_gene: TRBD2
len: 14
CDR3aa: CASSSGRARETQYF
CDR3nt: TGTGCCAGTAGTAGCGGGAGGGCCAGGGAGACCCAGTACTTC

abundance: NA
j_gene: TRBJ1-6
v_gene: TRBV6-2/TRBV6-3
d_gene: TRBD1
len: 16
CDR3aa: CASSYPGQGANSPLHF
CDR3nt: TGTGCCAGCAGTTACCCCGGACAGGGCGCGAATTCACCCCTCCACTTT

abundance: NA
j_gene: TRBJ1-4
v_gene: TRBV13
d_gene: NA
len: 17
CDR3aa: CASRLGSAERGNEKLFF
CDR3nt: TGTGCCAGCAGATTAGGATCCGCTGAACGGGGGAATGAAAAACTGTTTTTT

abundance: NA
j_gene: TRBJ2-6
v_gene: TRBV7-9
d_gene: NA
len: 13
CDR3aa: CASSSSGANVLTF
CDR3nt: TGTGCCAGCTCGAGCTCTGGGGCCAACGTCCTGACTTTC

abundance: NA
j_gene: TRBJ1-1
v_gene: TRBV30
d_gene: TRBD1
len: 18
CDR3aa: CAWSPYLIGTGSDTEAFF
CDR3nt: TGTGCCTGGAGTCCGTACCTGATCGGGACAGGGAGTGACACTGAAGCTTTCTTT

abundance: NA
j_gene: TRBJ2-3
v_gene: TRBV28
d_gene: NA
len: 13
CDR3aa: CASSLYAADTQYF
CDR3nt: TGTGCCAGCAGTTTATATGCGGCAGATACGCAGTATTTT

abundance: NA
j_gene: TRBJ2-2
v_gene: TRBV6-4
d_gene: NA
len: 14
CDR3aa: CASSENQASGELFF
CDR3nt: TGTGCCAGCAGTGAAAACCAAGCCTCCGGGGAGCTGTTTTTT

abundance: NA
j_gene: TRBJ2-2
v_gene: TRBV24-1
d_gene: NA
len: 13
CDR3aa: CATAGQLRGELFF
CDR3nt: TGTGCCACCGCGGGACAGCTACGAGGGGAGCTGTTTTTT

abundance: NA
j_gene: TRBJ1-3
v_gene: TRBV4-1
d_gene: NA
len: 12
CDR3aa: CASSPLGNTIYF
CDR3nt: TGCGCCAGCAGTCCCCTCGGAAACACCATATATTTT

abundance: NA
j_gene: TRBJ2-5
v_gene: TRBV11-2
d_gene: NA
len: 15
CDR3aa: CASSPGSLTQETQYF
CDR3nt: TGTGCCAGCAGCCCGGGAAGCCTTACCCAAGAGACCCAGTACTTC

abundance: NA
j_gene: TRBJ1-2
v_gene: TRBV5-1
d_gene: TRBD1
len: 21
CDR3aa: CASSSTYFPTGGRSGGYGYTF
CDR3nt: TGCGCCAGCAGCTCGACTTATTTTCCGACAGGGGGAAGAAGTGGTGGCTATGGCTACACCTTC

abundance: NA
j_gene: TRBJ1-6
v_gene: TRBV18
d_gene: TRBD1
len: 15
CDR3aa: CASSPATGEGSPLHF
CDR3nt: TGTGCCAGCTCACCCGCGACAGGGGAGGGATCACCCCTCCACTTT

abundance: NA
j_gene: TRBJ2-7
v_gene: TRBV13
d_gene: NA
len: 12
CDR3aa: CASSFFPYEQYF
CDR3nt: TGTGCCAGCAGCTTCTTTCCCTACGAGCAGTACTTC

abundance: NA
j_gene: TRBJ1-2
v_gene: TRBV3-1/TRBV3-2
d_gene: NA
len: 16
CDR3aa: CASSPLFMTPSYGYTF
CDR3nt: TGTGCCAGCAGCCCTCTCTTTATGACACCTTCTTATGGCTACACCTTC

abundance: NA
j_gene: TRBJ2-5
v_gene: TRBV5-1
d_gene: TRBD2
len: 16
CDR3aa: CASSLDGSGRMETQYF
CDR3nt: TGCGCCAGCAGCTTGGATGGGAGCGGGAGGATGGAGACCCAGTACTTC

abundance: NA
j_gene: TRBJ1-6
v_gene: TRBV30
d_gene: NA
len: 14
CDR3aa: CAWSVSGYGSPLHF
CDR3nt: TGTGCCTGGAGTGTCTCGGGGTATGGTTCACCCCTCCACTTT

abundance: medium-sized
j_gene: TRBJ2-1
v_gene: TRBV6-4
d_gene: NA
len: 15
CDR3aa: CASGMGAGESSEQFF
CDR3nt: TGTGCCAGTGGCATGGGGGCGGGAGAGAGTAGTGAGCAGTTCTTC

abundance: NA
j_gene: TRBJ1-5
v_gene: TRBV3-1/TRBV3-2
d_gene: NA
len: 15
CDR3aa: CASSMGHYSNQPQHF
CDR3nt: TGTGCCAGCAGCATGGGACATTATAGCAATCAGCCCCAGCATTTT